This T cell receptor beta chain comes out of a study of tumor-infiltrating lymphocytes in primary liver carcinoma. Germline values: CDR1 LGHNA, CDR2 YNFKEQ. Trimming pared 0 bases from V and 1 base from J, leaving 7 bases between. The CDR3 sequence is 15 residues long. The study co-extracted DNA and RNA from approximately 20-30 mg of unsorted bulk tissue. Only a few counts were recorded for this clonotype. cDNA specific to TCR beta was made from 450 to 650 ng of total RNA, with a constant-region primer employed for priming. What produced the TCR beta libraries was three nested multiplex PCR rounds using slightly modified ARM-PCR. In the first two PCR rounds, TRBV1-TRBV30 forward primers were paired with a C-beta reverse primer, and each round lasted roughly 10 cycles. TCRdb processed the multiplex PCR reads anew with MiXCR; each CDR3 protein has one entry. The sample lists approximately 45,000 distinct CDR3 sequences, more than 70% occurring once.

The sample was tumor-adjacent normal liver tissue. The clonotype originates from a woman aged 25 to 39 with primary liver carcinoma and hepatitis B virus infection. V and J are TRBV4-2 and TRBJ2-1; D is ambiguous. The CDR3 is CASSQELDSYNEQFF. CDR3 nucleotide sequence: TGTGCCAGCAGCCAAGAGCTGGATTCCTACAATGAGCAGTTCTTC.